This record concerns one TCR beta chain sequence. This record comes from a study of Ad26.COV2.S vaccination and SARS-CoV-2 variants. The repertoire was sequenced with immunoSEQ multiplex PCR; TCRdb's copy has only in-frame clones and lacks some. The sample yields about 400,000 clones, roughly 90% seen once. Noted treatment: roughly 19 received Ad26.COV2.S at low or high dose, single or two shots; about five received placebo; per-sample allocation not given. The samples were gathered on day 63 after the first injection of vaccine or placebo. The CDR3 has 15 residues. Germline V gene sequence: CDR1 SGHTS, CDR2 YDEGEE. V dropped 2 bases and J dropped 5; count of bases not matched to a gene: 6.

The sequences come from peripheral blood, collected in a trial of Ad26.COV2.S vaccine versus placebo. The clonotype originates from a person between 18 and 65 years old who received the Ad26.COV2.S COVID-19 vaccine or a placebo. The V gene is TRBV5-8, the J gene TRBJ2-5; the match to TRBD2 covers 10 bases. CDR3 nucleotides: TGTGCCAGCAGCTTAAGCGGGGGGGCCGGGGAGACCCAGTACTTC. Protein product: CASSLSGGAGETQYF.